This T cell receptor beta chain was captured in a study of response to subunit inactivated influenza vaccine. Study observations and caveats: Each seasonal influenza vaccination, the authors suggested, recruits few new T cells.

In regard to this clonotype: What it recognizes is unknown.

TCRdb ran MiXCR on the RT-PCR reads and lists one entry per CDR3 protein. Among hundreds of thousands of distinct CDR3 sequences listed, approximately 11% were seen once. The V segment lost 5 bases and the J segment 6 bases; nucleotides outside the gene matches: 12. Germline V gene data show CDR1 as MNHEY and CDR2 as SMNVEV (reference sequence). The CDR3 runs to 16 residues. This sample was shared with a second study, whose subject was T cells expressing NK-cell markers. That study reports: As the method of synthesis, 5'RACE template switching with UMIs yielded TCR beta cDNA.

The rearrangement joins TRBV27 to TRBJ2-1; TRBD1 matches 8 bases. This TCR was sampled from a man aged 50-59 years who received an inactivated influenza vaccine. Sample: PBMCs from blood, taken on the day of vaccination. The CDR3 is CASSLNSGQVGNEQFF. The CDR3 region has the DNA TGTGCCAGCAGTCTTAATTCGGGACAGGTTGGCAATGAGCAGTTCTTC.